The 32 T cell receptor beta chains below come from one sample, sequenced in a study of shared clonotypes between healthy human individuals. Clones were sequenced by immunoSEQ multiplex PCR, and TCRdb holds only the in-frame ones, with some missing. This sample yields roughly 660,000 clones, of which roughly 87% are seen a single time; approximately 35% belongs to the top ten. The sequencing input was memory CD8+ T cells from PBMCs. The subset: CD45RO+ cells pooled with CCR7-negative TemRA cells. The receptors were gathered from a man aged 18 to 30 in good health. Some clones in this sample may be carry-over from other donors' samples.

This rearrangement joins TRBV19 to TRBJ1-5, with TRBD1 as a possible D gene (5 bases). Per germline, CDR1 LNHDA and CDR2 SQIVND (reference sequence). The V gene lost 3 bases and the J gene lost 3 bases, with 12 bases spanning the gap. The CDR3 runs to 15 residues. The CDR3: CASSITETVNQPQHF. The CDR3 DNA follows: TGTGCCAGTAGTATTACAGAGACAGTCAATCAGCCCCAGCATTTT.

Here the CDR3 reads CASSLAQRTEAFF. DNA for the CDR3: TGTGCCAGCAGTTTAGCCCAGCGTACTGAAGCTTTCTTT. The V gene is TRBV28, the J gene TRBJ1-1; D is unclear. This CDR3 is built from 13 residues. The germline V gene encodes CDR1 MDHEN and CDR2 SYDVKM. The V end lost 2 bases, the J end lost 5 bases, and 9 bases lay between the germline ends.

The J gene is TRBJ2-3, the V gene TRBV19; 10 bases fit TRBD1. Germline V gives CDR1 LNHDA, CDR2 SQIVND (reference sequence). The V gene end was trimmed by 5 bases and the J gene end by 4 bases; junction bases not matched to a gene: 6. The CDR3 loop spans 15 amino acids. The CDR3 DNA follows: TGTGCCAGTAGTCCGCGACAGGGGGCGGCAGATACGCAGTATTTT. As protein: CASSPRQGAADTQYF. The variable domain in full, completed from reference TRBV19 and TRBJ2-3, reads DGGITQSPKYLFRKEGQNVTLSCEQNLNHDAMYWYRQDPGQGLRLIYYSQIVNDFQKGDIAEGYSVSREKKESFPLTVTSAQKNPTAFYLCASSPRQGAADTQYFGPGTRLTVL.

This chain joins TRBV14 and TRBJ2-5; weak D call: TRBD2 (6 bases). Trimming removed 1 base from V and 7 bases from J, with 13 bases in between. This CDR3 is 14 amino acids long. The germline V gene has CDR1 SGHDN and CDR2 FVKESK. CDR3 amino acids: CASSQAGGGTTQYF. CDR3 bases: TGTGCCAGCAGCCAAGCCGGGGGTGGTACGACCCAGTACTTC. Full variable domain (outside the CDR3, taken from reference TRBV14 and TRBJ2-5): EAGVTQFPSHSVIEKGQTVTLRCDPISGHDNLYWYRRVMGKEIKFLLHFVKESKQDESGMPNNRFLAERTGGTYSTLKVQPAELEDSGVYFCASSQAGGGTTQYFGPGTRLLVL.

V gene TRBV27 combines with J gene TRBJ2-7; D is unresolved. This CDR3 comprises 17 residues. CDR1 MNHEY and CDR2 SMNVEV come from the germline V gene (reference sequence). Trimming removed 6 bases at V and 2 bases at J, with 23 bases between. CDR3 nucleotides: TGTGCCAGCAGCCTTCTCGGAATTGTAGGCCGGACCTACGAGCAGTACTTC. Translation gives CASSLLGIVGRTYEQYF.

This clone has just a few counts. The rearrangement uses TRBV2 and TRBJ2-1, with 11 bases that match TRBD2. Germline CDR1 and CDR2: SNHLY and FYNNEI. This CDR3 has 15 amino acids. The J segment lost 7 bases and the V segment lost 4 bases, leaving 6 bases of the junction unmatched. CDR3 protein: CASSGRGLAVNEQFF. In DNA, the CDR3 is TGTGCCAGCAGTGGGCGGGGACTAGCGGTTAATGAGCAGTTCTTC.

V and J are TRBV29-1 and TRBJ2-6; D might be TRBD1 (5 bases). The CDR3 is 17 amino acids. Trimming cost V 7 bases and J 0 bases, with 19 bases left between them. Germline CDR1 SQVTM, CDR2 ANQGSEA. In nucleotides, the CDR3 is TGCAGCGCCACCTTTAGACAGTTGAGCTCTGGGGCCAACGTCCTGACTTTC. Encoded protein: CSATFRQLSSGANVLTF.

J is TRBJ2-7 and V is TRBV30, with a weak D call TRBD2 (6 bases). From germline, CDR1 is GTSNPN and CDR2 SVGIG (reference sequence). Trimming took 1 base from V and 6 from J, leaving 16 bases between them. CDR3 size: 14 residues. Here the CDR3 reads CAWSAPGLPLEQYF. CDR3 DNA: TGTGCCTGGAGTGCGCCGGGACTCCCCCTCGAGCAGTACTTC. The whole variable domain, remainder taken from reference TRBV30 and TRBJ2-7, is SQTIHQWPATLVQPVGSPLSLECTVEGTSNPNLYWYRQAAGRGLQLLFYSVGIGQISSEVPQNLSASRPQDRQFILSSKKLLLSDSGFYLCAWSAPGLPLEQYFGPGTRLTVT.

The chain combines TRBV14 with TRBJ2-7, with D possibly called TRBD1 or TRBD2 (5 bases each). The CDR3 consists of 13 residues. V was cut by 4 bases and J by 6 bases, with 13 bases left in between. Germline V gene lookup returns CDR1 SGHDN and CDR2 FVKESK. In nucleotides, the CDR3 is TGTGCCAGCAGCCGGGGACCCTGGCTCGAGCAGTACTTC. Amino acid sequence: CASSRGPWLEQYF.

The chain carries TRBV7-9 and TRBJ1-4; no firm D call. This CDR3 spans 13 amino acids. The germline V gene encodes CDR1 SEHNR and CDR2 FQNEAQ (reference sequence). V dropped 5 bases and J dropped 8 bases, with 12 bases sitting between them. CDR3 in amino acids: CASSVLTDEKLFF. CDR3 nucleotides: TGTGCCAGCAGCGTATTAACCGACGAAAAACTGTTTTTT.

The chain recombines TRBV5-1 with TRBJ1-4; weak D call: TRBD1 (5 bases). Germline V gives CDR1 SGHRS, CDR2 YFSETQ. V lost 4 bases to trimming and J lost 3 bases, with 13 bases between them. The CDR3 sequence is 15 residues long. The CDR3 here is CASSPWTTSNEKLFF. The CDR3 coding sequence is TGCGCCAGCAGCCCATGGACAACGTCTAATGAAAAACTGTTTTTT.

The rearrangement uses TRBV7-2 and TRBJ1-1; 9 nucleotides match TRBD1. This CDR3 has 18 amino acids. The germline CDR1 and CDR2 sequences are SGHTA and FQGNSA. Losses at the gene ends were 1 base for V and 0 bases for J; bases not matched to a gene: 9. CDR3 nucleotide sequence: TGTGCCAGCAGCTTAGTGTCTTTCGGGACAGGGCTGAACACTGAAGCTTTCTTT. Translating gives CASSLVSFGTGLNTEAFF.

The CDR3 is CTSSHPTPTGTMDEQYF. The DNA of the CDR3 is TGCACCAGCAGCCATCCTACACCGACAGGGACCATGGACGAGCAGTACTTC. The V gene is TRBV1, the J gene TRBJ2-7; the D call in the table, TRBD1, was not verified against the DNA. TRBV1 is noted as a pseudogene. CDR3 length: 17 residues.

V usage is TRBV7-6 and J usage is TRBJ2-7; D remains unclear. The CDR3 is made up of 13 amino acids. The V end lost 5 bases, the J end lost 2 bases, and 10 bases lay between the germline ends. CDR1 is SGHVS, CDR2 FNYEAQ, per germline. CDR3 sequence: CASSNRAAYEQYF. CDR3 bases: TGTGCCAGCAGCAACCGGGCCGCCTACGAGCAGTACTTC.

This clone was seen just once. The chain combines TRBV6-5 with TRBJ2-7, with 11 bases matching TRBD1. CDR1 MNHEY and CDR2 SVGAGI come from the germline V gene. CDR3 length: 14 amino acids. V trimming: 6 bases; J trimming: 6 bases; junction bases outside the gene matches: 7. CDR3 coding DNA: TGTGCCAGCAGCCTAGGGACAGGGGGTACCGAGCAGTACTTC. The encoded protein is CASSLGTGGTEQYF.

This clone was seen more than once but under ten times. This chain joins TRBV5-4 and TRBJ1-1; D is possibly TRBD1 (5 bases). The CDR3 runs to 15 residues. The germline gives CDR1 SGHNT, CDR2 YYREEE (reference sequence). V lost 0 bases and J 5 bases, leaving 14 bases between the germline ends. CDR3 nucleotides: TGTGCCAGCAGCTTGGCGGCAGGGATGAGGACTGAAGCTTTCTTT. Protein sequence: CASSLAAGMRTEAFF.

The chain couples TRBV19 to TRBJ2-1; no firm D call. The germline V gene encodes CDR1 LNHDA and CDR2 SQIVND (reference sequence). V was shortened by 5 bases and J by 0 bases, with 11 bases between the two germline ends. There are 15 residues in the CDR3. This chain's CDR3 is CASSQGGSSYNEQFF. As DNA, the CDR3 is TGTGCCAGTAGTCAAGGCGGCTCCTCCTACAATGAGCAGTTCTTC.

The chain joins TRBV10-3 to TRBJ2-5, with 7 bases fitting TRBD2. The J call may be faulty, since TRBJ2-7 better matches the DNA end. Germline V gene data show CDR1 as ENHRY and CDR2 as SYGVKD. This CDR3 region has 16 residues. The CDR3 reads CAISDPPAGSAYEQYF. The CDR3 DNA reads TGTGCCATCAGTGATCCTCCAGCGGGATCGGCGTACGAGCAGTACTTC.

This sequence joins TRBV9 and TRBJ2-7, with TRBD1 identical over 8 bases. This CDR3 contains 14 residues. Per the germline V gene, CDR1 is SGDLS and CDR2 is YYNGEE. With 4 bases clipped from V and 5 bases from J, the junction kept 8 bases outside the gene matches. The chain's CDR3 is CASSPPGQGHEQYF. In nucleotides, the CDR3 is TGTGCCAGCAGCCCGCCTGGACAGGGCCACGAGCAGTACTTC.

The V and J genes are TRBV7-9 and TRBJ1-4; TRBD1 is a possible D gene (6 bases). V lost 3 bases to trimming and J lost 8 bases, with 10 bases between them. Germline-derived CDR1 and CDR2 are SEHNR and FQNEAQ (reference sequence). This CDR3 has 13 residues. The CDR3 DNA is TGTGCCAGCAGCTTCCCCCAGGGGGAAAAACTGTTTTTT. Protein: CASSFPQGEKLFF.

The V gene is TRBV27, the J gene TRBJ2-2; D is undetermined. CDR1 is MNHEY and CDR2 is SMNVEV in the germline V gene (reference sequence). V was pared by 3 bases and J by 4 bases, with 6 bases between. The length of the CDR3 is 13 residues. The CDR3 sequence: CASSLLVTGELFF. DNA for the CDR3: TGTGCCAGCAGTTTGTTGGTCACCGGGGAGCTGTTTTTT.

The rearrangement links TRBV27 to TRBJ1-2; TRBD1 aligns across 9 bases. J gave up 3 bases and V 4 bases, and 12 bases lay outside the gene matches. The germline CDR1 and CDR2 sequences are MNHEY and SMNVEV (reference sequence). This CDR3 is built from 17 residues. CDR3 region: CASSSPGTGRGDYGYTF. Here the CDR3 DNA reads TGTGCCAGCAGTTCCCCCGGGACAGGGAGAGGGGACTATGGCTACACCTTC.

The chain carries TRBV11-2 and TRBJ2-7; D call uncertain. The ends were cut back, 4 bases at V and 3 bases at J, with 13 bases in the middle. The CDR3 is made up of 14 amino acids. From germline, CDR1 is SGHAT and CDR2 FQNNGV. The CDR3 is CASSSVKHLYEQYF. The CDR3, as DNA: TGTGCCAGCAGCTCCGTTAAGCACCTCTACGAGCAGTACTTC.

The rearrangement links TRBV7-9 to TRBJ2-7; 7 nucleotides line up with TRBD1. V lost 5 bases to trimming and J lost 6 bases; unmatched junction nucleotides: 10. Germline values: CDR1 SEHNR, CDR2 FQNEAQ (reference sequence). The CDR3 length is 14 residues. In DNA, the CDR3 is TGTGCCAGCAGCCCCAGGACAGGTTCCCGCGAGCAGTACTTC. It codes for CASSPRTGSREQYF.

The chain recombines TRBV9 with TRBJ2-7; D gene ambiguous. Between the trimmed V and J ends, which lost 3 bases and 3 bases, there was a span of 16 bases. The CDR3 has 15 amino acids. Per germline, CDR1 SGDLS and CDR2 YYNGEE. In DNA, the CDR3 is TGTGCCAGCAGCGGGCCCGGTCGGCCCTTCTACGAGCAGTACTTC. Translating gives CASSGPGRPFYEQYF.

This sequence joins TRBV6-5 and TRBJ1-2; D is unresolved. The length of the CDR3 is 14 residues. Trimming shortened V by 3 bases and J by 0 bases, and 8 bases separated the two germline ends. Germline V gene data show CDR1 as MNHEY and CDR2 as SVGAGI. For the CDR3, the DNA is TGTGCCAGCAGTTATTCGGAAGCTAACTATGGCTACACCTTC. Translating it yields CASSYSEANYGYTF.

The V gene is TRBV30, the J gene TRBJ2-6; TRBD1 matches 11 bases. V trimming: 4 bases; J trimming: 3 bases; junction bases outside the gene matches: 11. This CDR3 region has 18 residues. Germline values: CDR1 GTSNPN, CDR2 SVGIG (reference sequence). Written as DNA, the CDR3 is TGTGCCTGGACTGAACCGGGACAGGGGGTTTATGGGGCCAACGTCCTGACTTTC. The encoded protein is CAWTEPGQGVYGANVLTF.

The CDR3 loop reads CASSQGRWAEKNNEQFF. The DNA for the CDR3 is TGTGCCAGCAGCCAAGGGAGGTGGGCCGAGAAAAACAATGAGCAGTTCTTC. J is TRBJ2-1 and V is TRBV11-3; maybe TRBD2 (6 bases). The germline V and J ends were trimmed by 5 bases and 5 bases, with 22 bases remaining between them. Per germline, CDR1 SGHNT and CDR2 YENEEA. The CDR3 consists of 17 residues. Full variable domain (remainder filled in from reference TRBV11-3 and TRBJ2-1): EAGVVQSPRYKIIEKKQPVAFWCNPISGHNTLYWYLQNLGQGPELLIRYENEEAVDDSQLPKDRFSAERLKGVDSTLKIQPAELGDSAVYLCASSQGRWAEKNNEQFFGPGTRLTVL.

V gene TRBV9 combines with J gene TRBJ2-7, with a possible D match to TRBD2 (5 bases). Per germline, CDR1 SGDLS and CDR2 YYNGEE. V dropped 0 bases and J dropped 7 bases, with 23 bases sitting between them. The CDR3 extends over 17 amino acids. CDR3 nucleotide sequence: TGTGCCAGCAGCGTAGATGGCTTTGGACTGACGTCCCGGGAGCAGTACTTC. Its protein product is CASSVDGFGLTSREQYF.

The chain joins TRBV7-9 to TRBJ2-7, with TRBD2 identical over 14 bases. From germline, CDR1 is SEHNR and CDR2 FQNEAQ (reference sequence). The CDR3 length is 15 residues. Trimming cost V 5 bases and J 5 bases; bases outside gene matches: 5. CDR3 DNA: TGTGCCAGCAGCCGACTAGCGGGAGGGTCCCACGAGCAGTACTTC. Translating it yields CASSRLAGGSHEQYF.

CDR3 sequence reads: CAISRTGEGSAGGTYEQYF. CDR3 coding DNA: TGTGCCATCAGTCGGACAGGGGAGGGCTCGGCGGGAGGGACCTACGAGCAGTACTTC. V usage is TRBV10-3 and J usage is TRBJ2-7; TRBD1 or TRBD2 may be the D gene (9 bases each). Germline CDR1 is ENHRY and CDR2 is SYGVKD. This CDR3 region has 19 residues. V dropped 5 bases and J dropped 2 bases, with 28 bases sitting between them.

The J gene is TRBJ2-1, the V gene TRBV9; 7 bases line up with TRBD2. The V gene end was trimmed by 5 bases and the J gene end by 0 bases; junction bases not matched to a gene: 5. This CDR3 spans 15 amino acids. CDR1 and CDR2 (germline): SGDLS, YYNGEE. CDR3 amino acids: CASSVWGGSYNEQFF. In DNA form, the CDR3 reads TGTGCCAGCAGTGTCTGGGGGGGCTCCTACAATGAGCAGTTCTTC.